A single sample is the source of the 29 T cell receptor beta chains below, sequenced in a study of CXCR3-negative and CXCR3-positive naive CD8 T cells. Study-level results: When CXCR3-positive naive cells were set against CXCR3-negative naive cells, the former had more hydrophobic TRB CDR3s.

No antigens are known for them. 5' RACE with UMI labels generated the TRB cDNA libraries. TCRdb reprocessed the 5' RACE reads, keeping one entry per CDR3 protein, no DNA. Recorded for this sample: tens of thousands of distinct CDR3 sequences. The sequenced sample consisted of naive CXCR3+ CD8+ T cells from blood. Subset: CD45RO-CCR7+CD27+CD95- naive CD8+ T cells expressing CXCR3 (TNR3+). The receptors come from a human donor in good health. Some clones in this sample may be carry-over from other donors' samples.

The chain carries TRBV28 and TRBJ2-1. The CDR3 loop spans 13 amino acids. CDR1 MDHEN and CDR2 SYDVKM come from the germline V gene. The CDR3 loop is CASSLGRVNEQFF.

This sequence joins TRBV28 and TRBJ2-3; the TCRdb call, TRBD2, lacks DNA for checking. CDR1 is MDHEN, CDR2 SYDVKM, per germline. The CDR3 covers 19 residues. CDR3 loop: CASSSFRSSGGTSTDTQYF.

V gene TRBV2 combines with J gene TRBJ2-2; checking the TCRdb D call of TRBD1 is not possible without DNA. The CDR3 consists of 14 residues. The V gene's germline CDR1 is SNHLY and CDR2 FYNNEI. Here the CDR3 reads CASSDERGGGELFF. Drawing the rest from reference TRBV2 and TRBJ2-2, the complete variable domain is EPEVTQTPSHQVTQMGQEVILRCVPISNHLYFYWYRQILGQKVEFLVSFYNNEISEKSEIFDDQFSVERPDGSNFTLKIRSTKLEDSAMYFCASSDERGGGELFFGEGSRLTVL.

This CDR3 is CSGGLAGDIQYF. This chain connects TRBV29-1 to TRBJ2-4; TCRdb calls TRBD2, which cannot be checked without DNA. The CDR3 has 12 residues. Germline V gene sequence: CDR1 SQVTM, CDR2 ANQGSEA. Full variable domain (missing parts from reference TRBV29-1 and TRBJ2-4): SAVISQKPSRDICQRGTSLTIQCQVDSQVTMMFWYRQQPGQSLTLIATANQGSEATYESGFVIDKFPISRPNLTFSTLTVSNMSPEDSSIYLCSGGLAGDIQYFGAGTRLSVL.

V is TRBV11-2 and J is TRBJ2-1; TCRdb reports TRBD2, a call that lacks DNA to check it against. The CDR3 is 16 amino acids. Germline CDR1 is SGHAT and CDR2 is FQNNGV. The CDR3 loop reads CASSYGRLGSYNEQFF.

The chain employs TRBV11-2 and TRBJ2-5; TCRdb lists TRBD1, though no DNA is available to test this call. CDR3 size: 15 residues. Germline assignment: CDR1 SGHAT and CDR2 FQNNGV. The CDR3 spells CASSLARQGRETQYF.

Here the CDR3 reads CASSLGTEDQETQYF. This sequence joins TRBV5-1 and TRBJ2-5. Germline V CDR1 and CDR2: SGHRS, YFSETQ. The CDR3 loop spans 15 amino acids.

J is TRBJ1-5 and V is TRBV7-9; TCRdb picks TRBD1, but there is no DNA to check that call. CDR1 and CDR2 (germline): SEHNR, FQNEAQ (reference sequence). The CDR3 has 15 residues. The CDR3 region is CASSFPGGSNQPQHF.

The chain recombines TRBV29-1 with TRBJ2-1. The CDR3 is made up of 12 amino acids. Germline-derived CDR1 and CDR2 are SQVTM and ANQGSEA. CDR3 protein: CSAFVMFNEQFF.

The chain has TRBV4-3 and TRBJ2-3; the D call of TRBD2 rests on TCRdb alone, since no DNA is present to check it. CDR1 and CDR2 (germline): LGHNA, YSLEER. The CDR3 has 15 amino acids. The CDR3 loop is CASSQLAGGADTQYF.

The rearrangement links TRBV15 to TRBJ2-7. Per the germline V gene, CDR1 is LNHNV and CDR2 is YYDKDF (reference sequence). The CDR3 consists of 14 residues. CDR3 amino acids: CATSTQGGSYEQYF.

The chain joins TRBV29-1 to TRBJ1-1. The CDR3 covers 13 residues. In germline, CDR1 is SQVTM, CDR2 ANQGSEA. CDR3 amino acids: CSVESSMNTEAFF.

This chain links TRBV4-1 with TRBJ2-1; there is no DNA to check the TCRdb D call of TRBD2. From germline, CDR1 is MGHRA and CDR2 YSYEKL. The CDR3 extends over 13 amino acids. The CDR3 sequence is CASSQSGGGGQFF.

The chain couples TRBV7-9 to TRBJ1-1. The CDR3 sequence is 12 residues long. Germline CDR1 reads SEHNR; CDR2 reads FQNEAQ (reference sequence). The CDR3: CASSFSNTEAFF.

The chain recombines TRBV14 with TRBJ2-1. Germline V gene lookup returns CDR1 SGHDN and CDR2 FVKESK. The CDR3 length is 12 residues. The CDR3 loop is CASRSTFNEQFF.

The chain is built from TRBV6-5 and TRBJ2-1; without DNA, the TCRdb call of TRBD2 cannot be checked. CDR1 is MNHEY and CDR2 is SVGAGI in the germline V gene. This CDR3 is 15 amino acids long. This CDR3 reads CASSYAASGMHEQFF.

The chain joins TRBV6-5 to TRBJ1-4; TCRdb's D call, TRBD1, is unchecked because there is no DNA. The CDR3 sequence is 15 residues long. The germline V gene encodes CDR1 MNHEY and CDR2 SVGAGI. The CDR3 sequence: CASSYFARSNEKLFF.

The V call is TRBV7-9, the J call TRBJ2-1; the D call from TCRdb, TRBD2, cannot be confirmed without DNA. The length of the CDR3 is 16 residues. CDR1 SEHNR and CDR2 FQNEAQ come from the germline V gene (reference sequence). The CDR3 sequence is CASSVSRTSGNNEQFF.

V and J are TRBV9 and TRBJ2-1; TCRdb's assignment of TRBD2 cannot be checked, as there is no DNA. Germline V lookup: CDR1 SGDLS, CDR2 YYNGEE. This CDR3 spans 15 amino acids. This chain's CDR3 is CASSVDARAVAEQFF.

The CDR3 sequence: CASSKRGRGNIQYF. The chain combines TRBV28 with TRBJ2-4; TCRdb gives TRBD2 as the D gene, but with no DNA this cannot be confirmed. The CDR3 spans 14 residues. CDR1 MDHEN and CDR2 SYDVKM come from the germline V gene.

The chain combines TRBV5-5 with TRBJ1-2; TCRdb designates TRBD1, a call that cannot be tested without DNA. CDR1 is SGHKS, CDR2 YYEKEE, per germline (reference sequence). CDR3 length equals 17 residues. CDR3 loop: CASSSTGGASRIYGYTF.

The chain carries TRBV28 and TRBJ1-6; TCRdb picks TRBD1, but there is no DNA to check that call. The CDR3 runs to 16 residues. Per the germline V gene, CDR1 is MDHEN and CDR2 is SYDVKM. The CDR3 is CASSWRDRRNNSPLHF.

The chain carries TRBV7-8 and TRBJ1-2; no DNA is available, so the TRBD1 call from TCRdb remains unchecked. CDR3 size: 18 residues. Germline loops: CDR1 SGHVS, CDR2 FQNEAQ. CDR3 in amino acids: CASSLRVGLGTSNYGYTF.

The rearrangement uses TRBV15 and TRBJ2-7. The CDR3 extends over 12 amino acids. CDR1 is LNHNV, CDR2 YYDKDF, per germline (reference sequence). The CDR3 loop reads CATSRGAYEQYF.

The chain uses TRBV6-5 and TRBJ2-7; TCRdb designates TRBD1, a call that cannot be tested without DNA. The CDR3 runs 15 residues. Germline V gene lookup returns CDR1 MNHEY and CDR2 SVGAGI. CDR3 protein: CASSPHSDRPYEQYF.

This chain joins TRBV12-3 or TRBV12-4 and TRBJ2-6. This CDR3 is 16 amino acids long. The CDR3 is CASSWGQTSGANVLTF.

This rearrangement joins TRBV12-3 or TRBV12-4 to TRBJ2-3; TCRdb lists TRBD2, though no DNA is available to test this call. The CDR3 is 12 amino acids. The CDR3 loop is CAIDEKGDTQYF.

The chain uses TRBV7-9 and TRBJ1-5; TCRdb reports TRBD1, a call that lacks DNA to check it against. The germline V gene has CDR1 SEHNR and CDR2 FQNEAQ (reference sequence). The CDR3 consists of 15 residues. The CDR3 loop reads CASTPSGTGDQPQHF. Complete variable domain (other parts from reference TRBV7-9 and TRBJ1-5): DTGVSQNPRHKITKRGQNVTFRCDPISEHNRLYWYRQTLGQGPEFLTYFQNEAQLEKSRLLSDRFSAERPKGSFSTLEIQRTEQGDSAMYLCASTPSGTGDQPQHFGDGTRLSIL.

The chain recombines TRBV6-5 with TRBJ2-5; there is no DNA to check the TCRdb D call of TRBD1. The CDR3 loop spans 14 amino acids. The germline CDR1 and CDR2 sequences are MNHEY and SVGAGI. CDR3: CASKGGKRGETQYF.